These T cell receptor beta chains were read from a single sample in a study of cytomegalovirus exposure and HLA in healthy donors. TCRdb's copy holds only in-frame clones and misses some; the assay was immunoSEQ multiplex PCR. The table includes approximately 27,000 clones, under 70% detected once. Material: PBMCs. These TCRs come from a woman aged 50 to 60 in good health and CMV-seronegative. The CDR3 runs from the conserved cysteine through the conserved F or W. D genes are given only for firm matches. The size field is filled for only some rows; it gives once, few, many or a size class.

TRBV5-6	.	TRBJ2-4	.	TGTGCCAGCAGCTTGGCCGGTACCGCCAAAAACATTCAGTACTTC	CASSLAGTAKNIQYF
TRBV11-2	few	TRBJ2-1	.	TGTGCCAGCAGCCACGCCGGGACTGGGAATGAGCAGTTCTTC	CASSHAGTGNEQFF
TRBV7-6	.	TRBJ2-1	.	TGTGCCAGCAGCCTTGGAGGGGATGAGCAGTTCTTC	CASSLGGDEQFF
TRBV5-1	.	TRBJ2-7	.	TGCGCCAGCAGCACACTAGTGGGAAACTACGAGCAGTACTTC	CASSTLVGNYEQYF
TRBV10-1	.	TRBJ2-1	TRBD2	TGCGCCAGCAGTGATCCGGGGGGTCCCAATGAGCAGTTCTTC	CASSDPGGPNEQFF
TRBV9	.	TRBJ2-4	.	TGTGCCAGCAGCGTAGCCCCACAGGGTGAGAACATTCAGTACTTC	CASSVAPQGENIQYF
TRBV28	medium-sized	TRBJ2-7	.	TGTGCCAGCAGTTTATCGGGAGCCTACGAGCAGTACTTC	CASSLSGAYEQYF
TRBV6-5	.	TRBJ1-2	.	TGTGCCAGCAGTTACAGAACACCTTCTTTTGGCTACACCTTC	CASSYRTPSFGYTF
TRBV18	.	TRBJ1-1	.	TGTGCCAGCTCACCGGGCCCCCCTGAAGCTTTCTTT	CASSPGPPEAFF
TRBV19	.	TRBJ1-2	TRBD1	TGTGCCAGTAGGCAGGCAGGGGGTGTTGGCTACACCTTC	CASRQAGGVGYTF
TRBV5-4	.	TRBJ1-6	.	TGTGCCAGCAGCTTACAGGGCCTTAATTCACCCCTCCACTTT	CASSLQGLNSPLHF
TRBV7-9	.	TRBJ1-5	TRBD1	TGTGCCAGCACCACAGGGGACCCTAATCAGCCCCAGCATTTT	CASTTGDPNQPQHF
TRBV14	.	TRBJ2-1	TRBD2	TGTGCCAGCAGAGAACTAGCGGGTAATGAGCAGTTCTTC	CASRELAGNEQFF
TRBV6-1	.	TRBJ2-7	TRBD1	TGTGCCAGCAGCCTATGGGTACAGGGGGCGGGAGAGCAGTACTTC	CASSLWVQGAGEQYF
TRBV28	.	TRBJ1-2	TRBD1	TGTGCCACACAGGGGTATGGCTACACCTTC	CATQGYGYTF
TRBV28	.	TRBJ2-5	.	TGTGCCTGTCAGGAGTCGAGGGCCCAGTACTTC	CACQESRAQYF
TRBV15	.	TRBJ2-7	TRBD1	TGTGCCACCAGCAGAGACGGGACAGTCTACGAGCAGTACTTC	CATSRDGTVYEQYF
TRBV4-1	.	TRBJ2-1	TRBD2	TGCGCCAGCAGCCAAGATTGGACTAGCGGATTCAATGAGCAGTTCTTC	CASSQDWTSGFNEQFF
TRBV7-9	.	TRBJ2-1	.	TGTGCCAGCAGCTTAGGTGGCTGGAGCGACTCCTACAATGAGCAGTTCTTC	CASSLGGWSDSYNEQFF
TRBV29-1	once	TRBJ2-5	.	TGCAGCGGCCACTCAGGGATGTCGGAGACCCAGTACTTC	CSGHSGMSETQYF
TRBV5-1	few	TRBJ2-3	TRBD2	TGCGCCAGCAGCCAAGGACTAGCTCGAGATACGCAGTATTTT	CASSQGLARDTQYF
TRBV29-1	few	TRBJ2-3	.	TGCAGCGTTCGGTCAGATACGCAGTATTTT	CSVRSDTQYF